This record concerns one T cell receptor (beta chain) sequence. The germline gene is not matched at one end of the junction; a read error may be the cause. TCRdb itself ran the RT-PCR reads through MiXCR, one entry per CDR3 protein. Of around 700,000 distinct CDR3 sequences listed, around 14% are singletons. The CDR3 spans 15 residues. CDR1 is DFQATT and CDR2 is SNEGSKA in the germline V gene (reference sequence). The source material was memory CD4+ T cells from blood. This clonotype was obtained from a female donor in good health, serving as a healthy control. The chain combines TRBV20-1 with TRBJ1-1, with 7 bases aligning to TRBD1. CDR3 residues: CSARGGDRGVRGRDF. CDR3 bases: TGCAGTGCCAGGGGGGGCGACCGGGGCGTGCGGGGTCGAGACTTT.